This paragraph reports one T cell receptor (beta chain). Antigen specificity is unknown. This sample was taken from a study of CD8 T cells in ankylosing spondylitis. Each TCR beta library was made by quantitative 5'-RACE that incorporated molecular barcodes. Each CDR3 protein gets one entry after TCRdb re-called the 5' RACE reads with MiXCR. The sample holds about 500,000 distinct CDR3 sequences, about 13% seen once. Overall study results and limits: Relatively rare in peripheral blood, disease-linked clones were also CD8+. What seemed typical of ankylosing spondylitis blood was a TCR beta motif built from 7 or 8 highly homologous variants. Several of the motif variants were reported before in synovial fluid and blood from reactive arthritis. In ankylosing spondylitis patients, matched synovial fluid reportedly showed significant enrichment of disease-linked clones.

With 3 bases removed from V and 5 bases from J, the gap between germline ends came to 8 bases. The CDR3 is 12 residues long. The germline gives CDR1 SNHLY, CDR2 FYNNEI. The rearrangement links TRBV2 to TRBJ2-7; D is undetermined. The sequence came from a male donor with ankylosing spondylitis. The specimen was blood, either unsorted or a sorted T cell fraction (not recorded which). CDR3 DNA sequence: TGTGCCAGCAGTGACGACCGAGACGAGCAGTACGTC. Protein sequence: CASSDDRDEQYV.